The source of this T cell receptor beta chain is a study of blood T cells in healthy people across ages. Germline CDR1 reads MNHNS; CDR2 reads SASEGT. The ends were cut back, 7 bases at V and 4 bases at J, with 10 bases in the middle. The CDR3 length is 12 residues. Next came a second PCR, run for about 6 to 11 cycles, which used a sample-barcoded 5' primer along with a J-beta primer mix. TCRdb fed the 5' RACE reads into MiXCR, producing one record per CDR3 protein. The sample carries fewer than 2,000,000 distinct CDR3 sequences, approximately 39% recorded once. Isolation of PBMCs gave at least 7 million cells per sample. This clonotype was seen only once.

The sample taken for sequencing was blood. The receptor's source is a human donor in good health. The V gene is TRBV6-1, the J gene TRBJ1-2, with no clear D. This CDR3 reads CASMESPYGYTF. The CDR3 DNA is TGTGCCAGCATGGAAAGCCCCTATGGCTACACCTTC.